Here is one T cell receptor beta chain with its context. The CDR3 totals 14 residues. Looked up from germline, CDR1 is KGHSH and CDR2 is LQKENI. J gave up 3 bases and V 2 bases, and 4 bases lay outside the gene matches. These data come from a study of blood T cell repertoires in COVID-19. The overall study: Sources were T cells, B-cell-depleted T cells, or PBMCs; the material itself was cDNA or gDNA.

Under the authors' procedure: Reference gene primer amplification yielded estimated nucleated cell counts. Assay: immunoSEQ multiplex PCR; the TCRdb copy retains only in-frame clones and omits some. For V, J and clone size, that table is used; D and trimming come from the DNA. The sample shows about 100,000 clones, around four fifths of them seen only once. This receptor was identified in a man in his fifties with active or convalescent COVID-19. The chain uses TRBV18 and TRBJ2-7; 7 bases fit TRBD1. The sequenced material came from peripheral blood. For the CDR3, the DNA is TGTGCCAGCTCACCAACCCGGGACAGCTACGAGCAGTACTTC. It encodes CASSPTRDSYEQYF. The variable domain in full, with the rest retrieved from reference TRBV18 and TRBJ2-7, is NAGVMQNPRHLVRRRGQEARLRCSPMKGHSHVYWYRQLPEEGLKFMVYLQKENIIDESGMPKERFSAEFPKEGPSILRIQQVVRGDSAAYFCASSPTRDSYEQYFGPGTRLTVT.